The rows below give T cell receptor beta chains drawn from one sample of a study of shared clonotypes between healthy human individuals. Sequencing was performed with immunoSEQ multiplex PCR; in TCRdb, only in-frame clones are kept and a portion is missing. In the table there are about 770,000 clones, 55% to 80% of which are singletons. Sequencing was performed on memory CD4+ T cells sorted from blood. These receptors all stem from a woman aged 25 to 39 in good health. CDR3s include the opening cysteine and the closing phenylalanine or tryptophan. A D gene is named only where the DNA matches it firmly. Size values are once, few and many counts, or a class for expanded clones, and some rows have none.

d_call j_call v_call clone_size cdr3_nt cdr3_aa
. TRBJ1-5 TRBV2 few TGTGCCAGCACGAGGTTCCAGCCCCAGCATTTT CASTRFQPQHF
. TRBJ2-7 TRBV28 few TGTGCCAGCAGTGAACCACCCAAGTACGAGCAGTACTTC CASSEPPKYEQYF
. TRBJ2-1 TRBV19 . TGTGCCAGTAGTATAGATTTTAGTGTGCAGTTCTTC CASSIDFSVQFF
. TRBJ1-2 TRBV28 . TGTGCCAGCAGTTTAGGCCTTTCGGGTGGCTACACCTTC CASSLGLSGGYTF
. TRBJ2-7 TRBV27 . TGTGCCAGCGGATTCCTGTACGAGCAGTACTTC CASGFLYEQYF
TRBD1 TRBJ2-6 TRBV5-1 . TGCGCCAGCAGAGGGGGCGCAGATGGGGCCAACGTCCTGACTTTC CASRGGADGANVLTF
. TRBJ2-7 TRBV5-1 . TGCGCCAGCAGCTTGGATACCGGGGTAGGCTACGAGCAGTACTTC CASSLDTGVGYEQYF
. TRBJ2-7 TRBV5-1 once TGCGCCAGCAGCGGGGTGTCGGGAGTCACTGTCGAGCAGTACTTC CASSGVSGVTVEQYF
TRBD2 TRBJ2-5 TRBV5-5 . TGTGCCACCAGCAGGGCTAGCGGGAGGGCCAGAGAGACCCAGTACTTC CATSRASGRARETQYF
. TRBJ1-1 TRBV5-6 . TGTGCCAGCAGCTTCGGACAGCTATCGAACACTGAAGCTTTCTTT CASSFGQLSNTEAFF
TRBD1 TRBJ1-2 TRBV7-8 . TGTGCCAGCAGCCCGGACAGGGACTACTATGGCTACACCTTC CASSPDRDYYGYTF
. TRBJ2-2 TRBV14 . TGTGCCAGCAGCCGAGGTCGGAGGAACACCGGGGAGCTGTTTTTT CASSRGRRNTGELFF
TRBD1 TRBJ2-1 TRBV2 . TGTGCCAAACCGGGACAGGGGTCGAATGAGCAGTTCTTC CAKPGQGSNEQFF
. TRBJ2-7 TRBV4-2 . TGTGCCAGCAGCCAAGATTTGGCGGGCGATAGATGGGGCTACGAGCAGTACTTC CASSQDLAGDRWGYEQYF
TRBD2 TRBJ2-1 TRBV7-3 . TGTGCCAGCAGCTTAACGGTAGGCCTAGCGGGGAACAATGAGCAGTTCTTC CASSLTVGLAGNNEQFF
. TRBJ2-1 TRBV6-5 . TGTGCCAGCAGTTGGATAAATGAGCAGTTCTTC CASSWINEQFF
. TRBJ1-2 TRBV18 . TGTGCCAGCTCACCAGGACAGACCACTAACTATGGCTACACCTTC CASSPGQTTNYGYTF
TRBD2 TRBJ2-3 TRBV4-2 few TGTGCCAGCAGCCAAGATCCCACTAGCGGATCAGATACGCAGTATTTT CASSQDPTSGSDTQYF
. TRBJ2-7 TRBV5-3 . TGTGCCAGAAGCTACAAAAATGACCTAGGGGCAAACGAGCAGTACTTC CARSYKNDLGANEQYF
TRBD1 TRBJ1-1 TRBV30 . TGTGCCTGTAACCCGACAGGGGATGGTACTGAAGCTTTCTTT CACNPTGDGTEAFF
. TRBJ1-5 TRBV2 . TGTGCCAGCACGTGGGGACGGGATCAGCCCCAGCATTTT CASTWGRDQPQHF
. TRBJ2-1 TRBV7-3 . TGTGCCAGCAGCCCCAGGAGGGCAGGCTACAATGAGCAGTTCTTC CASSPRRAGYNEQFF
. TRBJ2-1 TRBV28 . TGTGCCAGCAGTCCGTCACATCCGAGTGAGCAGTTCTTC CASSPSHPSEQFF
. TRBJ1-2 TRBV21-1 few TGTGCCAGCAGCAGAAACAGGGGTGCTGGTGGCTACACCTTC CASSRNRGAGGYTF
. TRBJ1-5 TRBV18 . TGTGCCAGCTCACCCCAGGATAGCAATCAGCCCCAGCATTTT CASSPQDSNQPQHF
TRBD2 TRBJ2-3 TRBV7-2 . TGTGCCAGCAGCCTGGGACTAGCTACAGATACGCAGTATTTT CASSLGLATDTQYF
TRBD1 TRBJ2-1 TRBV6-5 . TGTGCCAGCAAGAAGGGACAGGGGATCTACAATGAGCAGTTCTTC CASKKGQGIYNEQFF
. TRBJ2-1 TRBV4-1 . TGCGCCAGCAGCCCGATCCGGGCTGGAAGCTCCTACAATGAGCAGTTCTTC CASSPIRAGSSYNEQFF
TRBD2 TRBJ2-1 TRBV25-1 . TGTGCCAGCAGTGAATCAGGACTAGCGGGACCTGAGCAGTTCTTC CASSESGLAGPEQFF
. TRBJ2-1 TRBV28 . TGTGCCAGCAGCCCTAAGAGGTTTGTCTCCTACAATGAGCAGTTCTTC CASSPKRFVSYNEQFF
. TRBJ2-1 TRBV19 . TGTGCCAGTAGTATAGTGGGGCGTGAGCAGTTCTTC CASSIVGREQFF
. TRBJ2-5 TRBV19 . TGTGCCAGTAGTAAAGACGAGATTCAAGAGACCCAGTACTTC CASSKDEIQETQYF
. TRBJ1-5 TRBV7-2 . TGTGCCAGCACGACAAAGGATAGCAATCAGCCCCAGCATTTT CASTTKDSNQPQHF
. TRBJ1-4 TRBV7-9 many TGTGCCAGCAGTGGGTTTGACGGAGCTAATGAAAAACTGTTTTTT CASSGFDGANEKLFF
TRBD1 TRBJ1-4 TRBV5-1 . TGCGCCAGCAGCTTGACAGGGGACAATGAAAAACTGTTTTTT CASSLTGDNEKLFF
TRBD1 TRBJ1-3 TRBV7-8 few TGTGCCAGCAGCTCCCGGACAGGCTCTGGAAACACCATATATTTT CASSSRTGSGNTIYF
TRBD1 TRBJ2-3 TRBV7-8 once TGTGCCAGCAGCATCAGGGGGCTCACAGATACGCAGTATTTT CASSIRGLTDTQYF
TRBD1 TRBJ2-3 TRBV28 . TGTGCCAGCAGGCGACAGGGGACCACACCACATACGCAGTATTTT CASRRQGTTPHTQYF
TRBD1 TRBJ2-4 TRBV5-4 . TGTGCCAGCTCCAGGGGGCCTACAGCCAAAAACATTCAGTACTTC CASSRGPTAKNIQYF
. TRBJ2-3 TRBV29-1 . TGCAGCGTTAAGTCCGGGGGCGATACGCAGTATTTT CSVKSGGDTQYF
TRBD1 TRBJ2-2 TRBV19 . TGTGCCAGTAGTATATATGGGGGACAGGGGAACACCGGGGAGCTGTTTTTT CASSIYGGQGNTGELFF
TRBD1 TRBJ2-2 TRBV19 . TGTGCCCTCCGACAGGGGAACACCGGGGAGCTGTTTTTT CALRQGNTGELFF
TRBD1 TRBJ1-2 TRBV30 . TGTGCCGGCTTGCGGGACAGGGGGCTTAACTATGGCTACACCTTC CAGLRDRGLNYGYTF
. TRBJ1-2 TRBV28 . TGTGCCAGCAGCCAAAGCATACTCTATGGCTACACCTTC CASSQSILYGYTF
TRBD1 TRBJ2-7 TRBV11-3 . TGTGCCAGCAGCACCGGGACAGGGGGCAACGAGCAGTACTTC CASSTGTGGNEQYF